This TCR beta chain was recorded in a study of blood T cell repertoires in COVID-19 (dated by TCRdb to 2020 to 2022). About the investigation overall: Samples from collaborators originated in the United States, Italy and Spain and spanned both the acute and convalescent phases of COVID-19. The material from the prospective study consisted of cDNA or gDNA derived from T cells, B-cell-depleted T cells, or PBMCs. Subjects who had been exposed to COVID-19, were actively infected with it, or had recovered from it provided the deeply sampled blood TCRbeta repertoires that made up the dataset. The repertoires were released in a freely available public database meant as a resource for research on the immune response to SARS-CoV-2. The samples were drawn from two sources: the first 160 participants of the ongoing ImmuneRACE study, and 1,254 subjects contributed by 6 global collaborators. The sample metadata nearly always contained a de-identified subject ID, COVID-19 status, age in years and sex. Where available, HLA class I and class II types were obtained from metadata supplied by the sample provider rather than from assay-based typing.

Enrolling through a virtual design, the prospective study's participants ranged in age from roughly 18 to 90 years and lived across approximately 25 United States geographic areas. In the prospective study, participants were assigned to cohorts based on the clinical history participants reported in a screening survey and a study questionnaire. For ImmuneRACE Cohort 3, a participant was defined as recovered based on two consecutive negative NP/OP PCR tests, clearance by a healthcare professional, or resolution of symptoms. Each participant in the prospective study had whole blood, serum and a nasopharyngeal or oropharyngeal swab collected by mobile phlebotomists. Prospective study participants could optionally give additional blood draws and questionnaires over a roughly 2-month period. Blood samples from the prospective study were shipped frozen or at room temperature prior to DNA extraction. TCRbeta CDR3 regions were amplified from genomic DNA by means of the immunoSEQ Assay, a bias-controlled multiplex PCR. Turning to the authors' computational methods: The number of nucleated cells in each sample was estimated from the amplification of reference gene primers within the assay. Sequence reads were collapsed and filtered to measure the absolute abundance of every unique TCRbeta CDR3 rearrangement. For each sample, productive Simpson clonality was calculated as the square root of Simpson's diversity index over productive rearrangements. Entries here come from immuneACCESS through TCRdb and include only in-frame sequences with V and J called. Some clones fail to appear in such tables; in the studies checked, an unresolved V gene covers under half of the shortfall, and the cause of the remainder is unknown. D and trimming were read from the DNA, whereas the V and J calls and clone size are those reported in that table. This sample has 280,000 or so clones in its table, and around 85% of those were observed once. The ten largest clones add up to 2.2% of the sample.

The germline V gene specifies KGHSH as CDR1 and LQKENI as CDR2. From its cysteine to its phenylalanine, the CDR3 spans 16 amino acids. Just CDR3 DNA is preserved here, 48 bases in frame from base 1. The V and J ends are trimmed by 1 base and 6 bases, leaving 18 bases between them. Paper-wide results and their limitations: Clinical and demographic metadata were provided uncurated, with the amount varying by source and participant.

As to this clone: Its antigen target is currently unknown. No qualities accompany the bases; no much larger clone lies one base away.

What was sequenced was PBMCs or T cells enriched from blood (not recorded which). The V gene is TRBV18 and the J gene is TRBJ1-1; TRBD1 is perhaps the D gene, given 6 matching bases. The clonotype comes from a man aged 25-40 years who had recovered from COVID-19. The DNA sequence reads TGTGCCAGCTCACCACGCAATCAAGGACAGCGACCTGAAGCTTTCTTT. Its translation is CASSPRNQGQRPEAFF.